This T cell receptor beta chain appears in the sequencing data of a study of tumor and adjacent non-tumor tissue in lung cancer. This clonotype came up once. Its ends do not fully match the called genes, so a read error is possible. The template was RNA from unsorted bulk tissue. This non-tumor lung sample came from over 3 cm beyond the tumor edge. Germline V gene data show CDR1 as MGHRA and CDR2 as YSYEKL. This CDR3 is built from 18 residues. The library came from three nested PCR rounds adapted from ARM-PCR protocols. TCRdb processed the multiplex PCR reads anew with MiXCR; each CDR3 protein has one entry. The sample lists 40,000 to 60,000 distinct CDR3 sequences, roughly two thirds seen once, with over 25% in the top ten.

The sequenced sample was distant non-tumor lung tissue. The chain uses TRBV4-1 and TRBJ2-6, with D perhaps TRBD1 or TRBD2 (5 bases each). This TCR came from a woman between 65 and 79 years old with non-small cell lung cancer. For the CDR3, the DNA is TGCGCCAGCAGCCAAGAAGGGACGTATTACTCTGGGGTCAACGTCCTGACGTTC. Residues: CASSQEGTYYSGVNVLTF.